The rows below give T cell receptor beta chains drawn from one sample of a study of CD8 T cells in ankylosing spondylitis. TCRdb redid the calling of the 5' RACE reads with MiXCR, one entry per CDR3 protein. Found here are more than 300,000 distinct CDR3 sequences, 6.5% to 10% of them singletons; the top ten hold more than 12%. Material for sequencing was blood, either unsorted or a sorted T cell fraction (not recorded which). The receptors stem from a male donor with ankylosing spondylitis. Each CDR3 is given with its conserved first and last residue. The D gene is left open where the match is weak. Size values are once, few and many counts, or a class for expanded clones, and some rows have none.

V: TRBV20-1
length: 14
D: .
size: few
J: TRBJ1-5
CDR3: CSARGSVGNQPQHF
DNA: TGCAGTGCTAGGGGATCGGTGGGCAATCAGCCCCAGCATTTT

V: TRBV7-9
length: 14
D: TRBD2
size: .
J: TRBJ2-7
CDR3: CASSHSGRNYEQYF
DNA: TGTGCCAGCAGCCACAGCGGGAGGAACTACGAGCAGTACTTC

V: TRBV10-3
length: 14
D: .
size: many
J: TRBJ2-3
CDR3: CAISVGRRGDTQYF
DNA: TGTGCCATCAGTGTTGGGCGGCGCGGGGATACGCAGTATTTT

V: TRBV2
length: 13
D: .
size: .
J: TRBJ2-7
CDR3: CASTAVNTYEQYF
DNA: TGTGCCAGCACAGCCGTTAATACCTACGAGCAGTACTTC

V: TRBV7-8
length: 11
D: .
size: .
J: TRBJ2-7
CDR3: CASSPAVEQYF
DNA: TGTGCCAGCAGCCCAGCTGTGGAGCAGTACTTC

V: TRBV7-9
length: 14
D: TRBD2
size: .
J: TRBJ2-5
CDR3: CASRSPGGSETQYF
DNA: TGTGCCAGCAGGTCCCCGGGGGGTTCGGAGACCCAGTACTTC

V: TRBV2
length: 16
D: .
size: few
J: TRBJ1-5
CDR3: CASSELGSIGNQPQHF
DNA: TGTGCCAGCAGTGAACTGGGGAGTATCGGCAATCAGCCCCAGCATTTT

V: TRBV18
length: 13
D: .
size: .
J: TRBJ2-5
CDR3: CASSPPSTETQYF
DNA: TGTGCCAGCTCCCCCCCCTCAACGGAGACCCAGTACTTC

V: TRBV6-6
length: 13
D: TRBD1
size: many
J: TRBJ1-2
CDR3: CASRDTGEDGYTF
DNA: TGTGCCAGCAGAGATACAGGGGAAGATGGCTACACCTTC

V: TRBV20-1
length: 15
D: TRBD2
size: .
J: TRBJ2-5
CDR3: CSARRTSGPGETQYF
DNA: TGCAGTGCTAGGCGCACTAGCGGGCCGGGGGAGACCCAGTACTTC

V: TRBV11-2
length: 13
D: .
size: many
J: TRBJ2-4
CDR3: CAARPRDSGIQYF
DNA: TGTGCCGCAAGGCCGAGGGACTCAGGCATTCAGTACTTC

V: TRBV5-1
length: 18
D: .
size: few
J: TRBJ1-5
CDR3: CASSPGWPPPVSNQPQHF
DNA: TGCGCCAGCAGCCCCGGGTGGCCCCCACCTGTTAGCAATCAGCCCCAGCATTTT

V: TRBV20-1
length: 13
D: .
size: .
J: TRBJ2-5
CDR3: CSARAGGQETQYF
DNA: TGCAGTGCTAGAGCAGGCGGCCAAGAGACCCAGTACTTC

V: TRBV27
length: 15
D: .
size: large
J: TRBJ2-5
CDR3: CASRDKKLSQETQYF
DNA: TGTGCCAGCAGAGACAAGAAGTTGAGCCAAGAGACCCAGTACTTC

V: TRBV6-1
length: 16
D: TRBD2
size: many
J: TRBJ2-7
CDR3: CASSRFLAGDFYEQYF
DNA: TGTGCCAGCAGTCGGTTCCTAGCGGGAGATTTTTACGAGCAGTACTTC

V: TRBV6-1
length: 16
D: .
size: many
J: TRBJ1-3
CDR3: CASSPGRGRDGNTIYF
DNA: TGTGCCAGCAGCCCGGGCAGAGGCAGGGATGGAAACACCATATATTTT

V: TRBV2
length: 12
D: .
size: few
J: TRBJ2-7
CDR3: CASFGLSYEQYF
DNA: TGTGCCAGCTTCGGACTATCCTACGAGCAGTACTTC